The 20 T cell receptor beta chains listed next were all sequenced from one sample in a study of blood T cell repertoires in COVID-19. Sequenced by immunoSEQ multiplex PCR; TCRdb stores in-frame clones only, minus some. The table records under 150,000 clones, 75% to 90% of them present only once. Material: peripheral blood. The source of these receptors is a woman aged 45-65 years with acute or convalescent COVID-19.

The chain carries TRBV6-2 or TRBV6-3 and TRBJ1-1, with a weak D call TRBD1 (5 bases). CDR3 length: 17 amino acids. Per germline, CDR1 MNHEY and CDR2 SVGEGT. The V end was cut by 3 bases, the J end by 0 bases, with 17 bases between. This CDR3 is CASSYYPPAGLNTEAFF. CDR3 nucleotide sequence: TGTGCCAGCAGTTATTACCCTCCCGCAGGGCTGAACACTGAAGCTTTCTTT.

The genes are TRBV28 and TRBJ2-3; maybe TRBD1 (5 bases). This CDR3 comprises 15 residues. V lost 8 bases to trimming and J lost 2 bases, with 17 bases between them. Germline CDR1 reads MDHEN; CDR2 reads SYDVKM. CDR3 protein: CASGNSRVLTDTQYF. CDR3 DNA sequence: TGTGCCAGCGGGAACTCCAGGGTCCTCACAGATACGCAGTATTTT.

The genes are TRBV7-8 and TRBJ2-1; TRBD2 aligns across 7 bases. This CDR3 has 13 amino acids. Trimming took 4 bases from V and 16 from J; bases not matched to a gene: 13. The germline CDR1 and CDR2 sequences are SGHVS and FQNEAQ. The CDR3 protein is CASSSSGGSREFF. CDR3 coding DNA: TGTGCCAGCAGCTCCTCGGGCGGGAGTAGGGAATTCTTC.

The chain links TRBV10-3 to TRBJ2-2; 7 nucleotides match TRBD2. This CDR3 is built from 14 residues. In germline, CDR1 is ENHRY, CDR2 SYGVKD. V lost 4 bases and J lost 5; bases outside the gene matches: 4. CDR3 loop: CAISGTGRTGELFF. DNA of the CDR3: TGTGCCATCAGTGGGACCGGGAGGACCGGGGAGCTGTTTTTT.

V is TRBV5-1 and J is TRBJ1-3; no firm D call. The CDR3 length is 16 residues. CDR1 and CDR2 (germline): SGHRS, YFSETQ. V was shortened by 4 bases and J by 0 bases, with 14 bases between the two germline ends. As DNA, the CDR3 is TGCGCCAGCAGCGTAACCGGGTCCCTCTCTGGAAACACCATATATTTT. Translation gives CASSVTGSLSGNTIYF.

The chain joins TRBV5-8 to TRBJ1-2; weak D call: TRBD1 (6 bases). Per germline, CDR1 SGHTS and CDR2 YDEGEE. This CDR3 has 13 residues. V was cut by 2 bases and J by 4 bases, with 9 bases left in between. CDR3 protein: CASSFRGGYGYTF. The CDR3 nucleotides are TGTGCCAGCAGCTTCAGGGGTGGCTATGGCTACACCTTC.

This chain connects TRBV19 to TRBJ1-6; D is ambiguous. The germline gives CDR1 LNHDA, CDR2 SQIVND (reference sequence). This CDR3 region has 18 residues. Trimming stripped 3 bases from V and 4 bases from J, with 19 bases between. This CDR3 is CASSMLVHNDPYNSPLHF. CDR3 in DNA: TGTGCCAGTAGTATGTTGGTACACAACGATCCTTATAATTCACCCCTCCACTTT. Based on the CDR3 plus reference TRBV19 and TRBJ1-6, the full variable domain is DGGITQSPKYLFRKEGQNVTLSCEQNLNHDAMYWYRQDPGQGLRLIYYSQIVNDFQKGDIAEGYSVSREKKESFPLTVTSAQKNPTAFYLCASSMLVHNDPYNSPLHFGNGTRLTVT.

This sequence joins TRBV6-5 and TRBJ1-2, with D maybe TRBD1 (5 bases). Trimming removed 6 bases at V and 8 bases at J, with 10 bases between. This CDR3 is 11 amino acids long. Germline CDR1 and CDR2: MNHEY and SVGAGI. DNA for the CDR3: TGTGCCAGCAGAGCAGGGATGGGCTACACCTTC. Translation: CASRAGMGYTF.

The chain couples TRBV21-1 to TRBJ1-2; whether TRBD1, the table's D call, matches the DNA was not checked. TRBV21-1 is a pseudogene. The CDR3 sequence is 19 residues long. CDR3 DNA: TGTGCCAGCAGCAAAAGGGGAATCCGGGACAGGGGTGTAGACTATGGCTACACCTTC. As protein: CASSKRGIRDRGVDYGYTF.

The CDR3 bases are TGTGCCAGCAGCAAAGGGGAACAGGGGGTCAATCAGCCCCAGCATTTT. It yields the protein CASSKGEQGVNQPQHF. The chain is built from TRBV21-1 and TRBJ1-5; TRBD1 is the table's D call and was not checked against the DNA. TRBV21-1 represents a pseudogene. This CDR3 region has 16 residues.

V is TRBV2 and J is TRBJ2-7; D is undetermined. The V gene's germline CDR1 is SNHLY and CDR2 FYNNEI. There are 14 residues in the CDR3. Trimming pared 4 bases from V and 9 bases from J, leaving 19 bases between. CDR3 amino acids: CASSAGLSPRGQYF. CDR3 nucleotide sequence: TGTGCCAGCAGTGCTGGCCTTTCCCCCCGTGGGCAGTACTTC.

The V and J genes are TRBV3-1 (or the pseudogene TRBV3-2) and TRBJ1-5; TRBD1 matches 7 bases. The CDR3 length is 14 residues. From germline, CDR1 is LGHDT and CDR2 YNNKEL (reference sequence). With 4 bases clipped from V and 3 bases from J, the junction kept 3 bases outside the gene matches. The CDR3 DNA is TGTGCCAGCAGCCGAGGGGGCTTCAATCAGCCCCAGCATTTT. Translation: CASSRGGFNQPQHF.

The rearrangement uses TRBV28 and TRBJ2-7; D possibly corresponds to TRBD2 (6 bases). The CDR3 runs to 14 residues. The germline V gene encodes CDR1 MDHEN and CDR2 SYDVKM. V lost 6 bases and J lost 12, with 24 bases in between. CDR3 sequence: CASSLTGLPKKTYF. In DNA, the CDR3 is TGTGCCAGCAGCCTCACCGGACTACCCAAAAAGACGTACTTC.

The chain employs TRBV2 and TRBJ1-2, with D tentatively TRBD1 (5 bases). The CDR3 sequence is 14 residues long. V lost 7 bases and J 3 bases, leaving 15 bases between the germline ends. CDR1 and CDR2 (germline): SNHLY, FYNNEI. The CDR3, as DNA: TGTGCCAGCAATGGGCTAGGCAGGGACTATGGCTACACCTTC. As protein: CASNGLGRDYGYTF.

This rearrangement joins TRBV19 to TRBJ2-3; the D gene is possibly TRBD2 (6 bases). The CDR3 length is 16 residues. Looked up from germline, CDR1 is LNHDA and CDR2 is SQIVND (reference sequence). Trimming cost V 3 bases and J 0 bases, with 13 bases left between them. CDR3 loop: CASSMGGSTSTDTQYF. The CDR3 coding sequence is TGTGCCAGTAGTATGGGAGGATCAACTAGCACAGATACGCAGTATTTT.

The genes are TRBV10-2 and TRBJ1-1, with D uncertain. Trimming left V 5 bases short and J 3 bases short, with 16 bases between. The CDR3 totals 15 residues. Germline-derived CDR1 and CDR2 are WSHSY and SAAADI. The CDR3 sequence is CASSISAGRDTEAFF. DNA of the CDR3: TGCGCCAGCAGTATTAGTGCCGGGCGGGACACTGAAGCTTTCTTT.

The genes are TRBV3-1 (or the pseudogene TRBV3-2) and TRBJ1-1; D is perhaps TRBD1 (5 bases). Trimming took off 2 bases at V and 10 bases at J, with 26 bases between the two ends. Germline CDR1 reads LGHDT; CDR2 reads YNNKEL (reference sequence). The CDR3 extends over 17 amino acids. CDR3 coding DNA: TGTGCCAGCAGCCAAAGGGGATCATGGGACTACACCATTGGAGCTTTCTTT. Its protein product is CASSQRGSWDYTIGAFF.

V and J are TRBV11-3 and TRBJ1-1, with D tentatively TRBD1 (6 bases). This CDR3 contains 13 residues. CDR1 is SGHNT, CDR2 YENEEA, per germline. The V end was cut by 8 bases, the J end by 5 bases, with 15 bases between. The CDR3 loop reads CASGKEGGTEAFF. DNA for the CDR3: TGTGCCAGCGGCAAAGAGGGGGGGACTGAAGCTTTCTTT.

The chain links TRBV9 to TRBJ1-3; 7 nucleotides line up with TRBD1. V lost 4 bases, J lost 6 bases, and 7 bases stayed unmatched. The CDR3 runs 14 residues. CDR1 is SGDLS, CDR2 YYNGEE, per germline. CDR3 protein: CASSPDRVKNTIYF. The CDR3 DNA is TGTGCCAGCAGCCCAGACAGGGTAAAAAACACCATATATTTT.

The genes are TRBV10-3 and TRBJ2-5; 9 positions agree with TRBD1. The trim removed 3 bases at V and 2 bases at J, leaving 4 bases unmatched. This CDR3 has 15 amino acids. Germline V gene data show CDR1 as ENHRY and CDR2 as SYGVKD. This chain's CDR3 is CAISDNDRGQETQYF. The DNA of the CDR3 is TGTGCCATCAGTGACAACGACAGGGGGCAAGAGACCCAGTACTTC.